This is a list of T cell receptor beta chains from one sample in a study of cytomegalovirus exposure and HLA in healthy donors. The repertoire was sequenced with immunoSEQ multiplex PCR; TCRdb's copy has only in-frame clones and lacks some. The table shows about 140,000 clones, with roughly 78% occurring only once. Sample: PBMCs. These receptor sequences come from a man in his thirties or forties in good health. Both conserved end residues are trimmed from each CDR3. The order of the fields is J gene, V gene, CDR3 protein.

>TRBJ2-7|TRBV25-1
ASSETGRSYEQY
>TRBJ2-7|TRBV2
ASSAQLAGGREQY
>TRBJ2-7|TRBV6-5
ASPETEAHSYEQY
>TRBJ2-7|TRBV18
ASSPRATSGGGEQY
>TRBJ2-7|TRBV7-8
ASSSAGLAYEQY
>TRBJ2-5|TRBV7-7
ASSYLGEETQY
>TRBJ2-1|TRBV9
ASSPGTGYNEQF
>TRBJ1-4|TRBV6-1
ASKPGVLDEKLF
>TRBJ2-3|TRBV11-3
ASKTQGGPFTDTQY
>TRBJ1-3|TRBV21-1
ASSKGGGYASGNTIY
>TRBJ2-1|TRBV19
ASSPTVGIPNEQF
>TRBJ2-1|TRBV19
ASSSGGSSYNEQF
>TRBJ2-7|TRBV27
ASSRRDTLREQY
>TRBJ2-4|TRBV5-6
ASSIQGWENIQY
>TRBJ2-5|TRBV5-8
ASSHASGAQETQY
>TRBJ2-7|TRBV7-9
SSSLPTGLAVTYEQY
>TRBJ1-2|TRBV5-5
ATEGGGGYGYT
>TRBJ2-5|TRBV4-3
ASSQDRGETQY
>TRBJ1-6|TRBV7-9
ASSLDILNSPLH
>TRBJ1-4|TRBV7-9
ASSLGAWNEKLF
>TRBJ2-2|TRBV2
ASIKDVAVNTGELF
>TRBJ2-5|TRBV5-6
ASSRWGVQETQY
>TRBJ2-1|TRBV19
ASSDRQGRYNEQF
>TRBJ2-2|TRBV6-5
ASSYSGQGNGELF
>TRBJ2-5|TRBV27
ASSRLAARDWGSGETQY
>TRBJ1-5|TRBV27
ASSLTGVNQPQH
>TRBJ1-1|TRBV6-5
ASSTQVDTEAF
>TRBJ2-7|TRBV5-1
ASSPLGGGHRLTYEQY
>TRBJ2-7|TRBV11-3
ASSRGGVPTRDNSYEQY
>TRBJ2-1|TRBV4-1
ASSQDRENEQF
>TRBJ2-7|TRBV7-9
ASSLSGEQY
>TRBJ2-3|TRBV11-1
ASSSRGAQGTQY
>TRBJ2-7|TRBV11-2
ASSSWRGLRAYEQY
>TRBJ2-7|TRBV6-1
ASSEAWTGSYEQY
>TRBJ1-2|TRBV29-1
SVARHSFGYT
>TRBJ1-4|TRBV15
ATSSYRDTLGGNEKLF
>TRBJ2-7|TRBV7-9
ASSLAGAHEQY
>TRBJ2-1|TRBV25-1
ASSESLHKQGGYNEQF
>TRBJ2-1|TRBV9
ASGVETTLLLEQF
>TRBJ2-7|TRBV7-2
ASSPGVIGYEQY